These T cell receptor beta chains were read from a single sample in a study of cytomegalovirus exposure and HLA in healthy donors. TCRdb's copy holds only in-frame clones and misses some; the assay was immunoSEQ multiplex PCR. In the table there are under 120,000 clones, around 70% of which are singletons. Sequenced: PBMCs. The source of these receptors is a middle-aged man in good health and CMV-seropositive. The CDR3 runs from the conserved cysteine through the conserved F or W. The order of the fields is D gene, J gene, V gene, clone size, CDR3 DNA, CDR3 protein. A D gene is named only where the DNA matches it firmly. Where a row states a size, it is once, few, many or the class of an expanded clone; other rows omit it.

. | TRBJ2-1 | TRBV29-1 | . | TGCAGCGCCGTAACCCCTGCTAGCAATGAGCAGTTCTTC | CSAVTPASNEQFF
. | TRBJ2-7 | TRBV18 | few | TGTGCCAGCTCACCACCCACTAGTTTAGGCGAGCAGTACTTC | CASSPPTSLGEQYF
TRBD2 | TRBJ2-5 | TRBV7-8 | . | TGTGCCAGCAGTTCTTTTAGCATGGCTAGCGGGGTCCAAGAGACCCAGTACTTC | CASSSFSMASGVQETQYF
TRBD2 | TRBJ2-1 | TRBV6-5 | . | TGTGCCAGCAGCGCGTTAGCGGGTTGGTTCTTC | CASSALAGWFF
TRBD2 | TRBJ2-2 | TRBV19 | . | TGTGCCAGTAAATGGGGAGGGAGTGGCACCGGGGAGCTGTTTTTT | CASKWGGSGTGELFF
. | TRBJ2-5 | TRBV4-3 | . | TGCGCCAGCAGCCAAGATCGTGGGAGCGGGACCCAGTACTTC | CASSQDRGSGTQYF
. | TRBJ1-5 | TRBV28 | . | TGTGCCAGCACCCCCTCGACGAGAGGGCCCCAGCATTTT | CASTPSTRGPQHF
TRBD2 | TRBJ2-4 | TRBV7-2 | . | TGTGCCAGCAGTTTCGCGGGAGGGGGGCAGTACTTC | CASSFAGGGQYF
TRBD2 | TRBJ2-5 | TRBV7-3 | . | TGTGCCAGCAGCCCCCCCGGGACTAGCGGGAGTGAAGAGACCCAGTACTTC | CASSPPGTSGSEETQYF
. | TRBJ2-5 | TRBV18 | few | TGTGCCAGCTCACCATACTGGGAGACCCAGTACTTC | CASSPYWETQYF
. | TRBJ2-3 | TRBV6-5 | . | TGTGCCAGCAGCCCCTCTACGGGGGATACGCAGTATTTT | CASSPSTGDTQYF
. | TRBJ1-5 | TRBV19 | few | TGTGCCAGTAGTATAGGGCGGAAACCCAATCAGCCCCAGCATTTT | CASSIGRKPNQPQHF
. | TRBJ1-5 | TRBV12-2 | . | TGTGCAAGTCGCTTAGGTTTAGAATCAGGACAGGAGATCCCGGAGGGCAATCAGCCCCAGCATTTT | CASRLGLESGQEIPEGNQPQHF
. | TRBJ1-2 | TRBV7-9 | few | TGTGCCAGCAGCTCACCTTGGGCCTATGGCTACACCTTC | CASSSPWAYGYTF
TRBD2 | TRBJ2-2 | TRBV30 | . | TGTGCCTGCGGGACTAGCGGGAGAGCGAACACCGGGGAGCTGTTTTTT | CACGTSGRANTGELFF
TRBD1 | TRBJ2-7 | TRBV10-3 | . | TGTGCCATCAGGGGACAGGGAGAAAGGGAGCAGTACTTC | CAIRGQGEREQYF
TRBD1 | TRBJ2-5 | TRBV11-2 | . | TGTGCCAGCAGCTTACGACAGGGGACCCTGGAGACCCAGTACTTC | CASSLRQGTLETQYF
. | TRBJ1-1 | TRBV5-1 | . | TGCGCCAGCAGCTCGACAGTTCTTGCTGAAGCTTTCTTT | CASSSTVLAEAFF
TRBD2 | TRBJ2-1 | TRBV10-3 | . | TGTGCCATCAGTGAAAGCGGGAGTTACAATGAGCAGTTCTTC | CAISESGSYNEQFF
. | TRBJ1-1 | TRBV28 | . | TGTGCCAGCAGTTTATCTCAACAGAGACCTTTCTTT | CASSLSQQRPFF
TRBD2 | TRBJ2-1 | TRBV2 | . | TGTGCCAGCAGTGACGGCGGGAGGGAATACAATGAGCAGTTCTTC | CASSDGGREYNEQFF
TRBD1 | TRBJ2-5 | TRBV7-2 | few | TGTGCCAGCAGCTTAGCGTCGGGGACAGGGCAAGAGACCCAGTACTTC | CASSLASGTGQETQYF
. | TRBJ1-5 | TRBV7-8 | . | TGTGCCAGCAGCAGGCAGGGCAATCAGCCCCAGCATTTT | CASSRQGNQPQHF
TRBD1 | TRBJ1-1 | TRBV7-9 | once | TGTGCCAGCAGCCCTTTCCCGTCGACAGGGCTGGCTTTCTTT | CASSPFPSTGLAFF
TRBD2 | TRBJ2-1 | TRBV7-3 | . | TGTGCCAGCAGCTTAAGTGGTTCCAGCGGGAGCAATGAGCAGTTCTTC | CASSLSGSSGSNEQFF
TRBD1 | TRBJ2-5 | TRBV5-1 | once | TGCGCCAGCAGCATAGACAGGGGGCGAGAGACCCAGTACTTC | CASSIDRGRETQYF
. | TRBJ2-1 | TRBV5-6 | . | TGTGCCAGCAGCCGTGGTTCATGGACAGCCTCCTACAATGAGCAGTTCTTC | CASSRGSWTASYNEQFF
. | TRBJ2-5 | TRBV7-9 | . | TGTTCCGGAGGGCTTGCTAGCGAAGAGACCCAGTACTTC | CSGGLASEETQYF
. | TRBJ1-2 | TRBV6-6 | few | TGTGCCAGCAGCTTCACAGGGTTGGGGGGCTACACCTTC | CASSFTGLGGYTF
. | TRBJ1-5 | TRBV29-1 | few | TGCAGCGTAATTCCTGGTGGCAGGGGTGGTCAGCCCCAGCATTTT | CSVIPGGRGGQPQHF
TRBD2 | TRBJ2-1 | TRBV6-5 | . | TGTGCCAGCAGTTACGCACTAGCGGGAGTGTTAAATGAGCAGTTCTTC | CASSYALAGVLNEQFF
TRBD1 | TRBJ1-1 | TRBV6-5 | few | TGTGCCAGCAGTAATAGACAGGGGAGCGTTACTGAAGCTTTCTTT | CASSNRQGSVTEAFF
. | TRBJ2-7 | TRBV2 | few | TGTGCCAGCAGTGTCCAATACGAGCAGTACTTC | CASSVQYEQYF